This T cell receptor beta chain originates from a study of breast tumors, draining lymph nodes, adjacent tissues. From the multiplex PCR reads, TCRdb called clonotypes with MiXCR, one entry per CDR3 protein. Among around 50,000 distinct CDR3 sequences, 23% were seen once, and the ten largest hold under 9.5%. Germline V gene sequence: CDR1 WSHSY, CDR2 SAAADI. The CDR3 sequence is 13 residues long. The V end lost 2 bases, the J end lost 3 bases, and 4 bases lay between the germline ends. Ten or more counts support this clonotype. Antigen: not known. Study observations and caveats: Tumors had less TCR diversity than lymph nodes, more than nontumor tissue. Compared with basal-like, luminal-like tumors shared significantly more repertoire with nontumor tissue. The lymph node origin of tumor T cells was framed as consistent with a hypothesis, not demonstrated. The data were judged consistent with most tumor T cells coming from lymph node and expanding in tumor.

The receptor was derived from a female donor with breast cancer. Some clones in this sample may be carry-over from other donors' samples. Sequencing used breast tumor tissue. The J gene is TRBJ2-2, the V gene TRBV10-2, with no clear D. The CDR3 is CASSEEYTGELFF. The DNA for the CDR3 is TGCGCCAGCAGTGAGGAGTACACCGGGGAGCTGTTTTTT.